Given below is one T cell receptor beta chain in context. Its cognate antigen is unknown. V was cut by 4 bases and J by 4 bases, with 13 bases left in between. Germline V CDR1 and CDR2: MNHEY, SMNVEV (reference sequence). The CDR3 loop spans 14 amino acids. The study drew its donors from healthy HIV-negative adults without recent acute infections or vaccinations. The data stem from a study of shared clonotypes between healthy human individuals. The overall study: There were three CD4 naive, three CD4 memory, two CD8 naive and one CD8 memory plates per donor. Whole-study results and caveats: Although depth was large, rarefaction showed that sequencing of the sorted subsets was incomplete.

In the study's own analysis: Filtering differed since immunoSEQ provided only junctions, with no quality scores. The assay was immunoSEQ multiplex PCR, and TCRdb's table has in-frame clones only and misses some. The DNA gave D and trimming, while V, J and clone size come from that table. This table has 1.5 million to 1.9 million clones, 95% to 99% appearing once. The clonotype comes from a man aged 25-40 years in good health. V gene TRBV27 combines with J gene TRBJ2-5, with D tentatively TRBD1 (6 bases). Sequencing used naive CD4+ T cells sorted from blood. Subset in this sample: CD45RA+ positively selected. The CDR3 nucleotides read TGTGCCAGCAGTTCACCTCTCAGGGGAGAGACCCAGTACTTC. The encoded protein is CASSSPLRGETQYF.